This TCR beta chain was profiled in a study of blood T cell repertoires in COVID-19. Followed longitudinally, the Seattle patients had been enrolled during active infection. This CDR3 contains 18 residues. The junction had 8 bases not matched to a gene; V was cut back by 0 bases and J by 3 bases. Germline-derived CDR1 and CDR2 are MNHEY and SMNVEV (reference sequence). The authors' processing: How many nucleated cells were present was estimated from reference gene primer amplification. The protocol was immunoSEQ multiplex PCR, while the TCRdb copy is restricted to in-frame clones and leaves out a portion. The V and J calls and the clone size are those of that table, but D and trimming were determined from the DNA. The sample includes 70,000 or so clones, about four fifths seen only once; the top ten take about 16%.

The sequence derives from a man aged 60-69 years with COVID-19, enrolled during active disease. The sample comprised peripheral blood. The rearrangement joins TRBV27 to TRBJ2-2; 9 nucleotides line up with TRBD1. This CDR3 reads CASSLSVLGQGYTGELFF. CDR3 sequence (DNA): TGTGCCAGCAGTTTATCAGTGTTGGGACAGGGCTACACCGGGGAGCTGTTTTTT.